This T cell receptor beta chain appears in the sequencing data of a study of CD8 T cells in Susac syndrome. As regards this clonotype: The junction shows a germline mismatch at one end, possibly a read error.

RNA amounts of roughly 0.5 to 1 ug underwent reverse transcription with random hexamers. Amplification of TCR beta CDR3 used immunoSEQ multiplex PCR across 54 Vbeta and 13 Jbeta. From the immunoSEQ multiplex PCR reads, TCRdb called clonotypes with MiXCR, one entry per CDR3 protein. Of approximately 120,000 distinct CDR3 sequences detected, about nine tenths appear once; the ten largest clones hold approximately 0.12%. The CDR3 consists of 20 residues. The germline CDR1 and CDR2 sequences are SQVTM and ANQGSEA. Sequenced sample: CD8+ T cells from PBMCs. The receptor's source is a human donor in good health. The chain couples TRBV29-1 to TRBJ2-1; 9 bases fit TRBD2. CDR3 nucleotide sequence: TGCAGCGATGAAGGCGCTTGGGGCGGGAGGGCCGACGTCCCCTACAATGAGCAGTCCTTC. This translates into CSDEGAWGGRADVPYNEQSF.